The clone carrying this T cell receptor (beta chain) was detected only a few times. The antigen remains unidentified. A CD45RO/CCR7/CD25/CD127/CD95/CD27 panel sorted naive, central memory, regulatory and stem cell-like memory CD4+ cells. Purity of each sorted population was above 95%. This specimen belongs to a study of beta chain features in type 1 diabetes. The study's findings and limits: All four CD4+ subsets from Type 1 diabetes patients carried moderately but significantly shorter TCRB CDR3s.

Expressed TCRB transcripts got sequenced, as all isolated RNA was reverse transcribed. Clones were read by immunoSEQ multiplex PCR, and TCRdb kept only the in-frame ones, dropping some. Of 500,000 to 800,000 clones listed, around 11% are singletons. The source of this sequence is a man between 25 and 39 years old with type 1 diabetes. The sequencing sample was made of naive CD4+ T cells from blood.

CDR3 residues: CASSLVGWHGYTF. CDR3 bases: TGTGCCAGCAGCTTAGTCGGATGGCATGGCTACACCTTC. The rearrangement links TRBV7-9 to TRBJ1-2; D is unresolved. The CDR3 contains 13 residues. Looked up from germline, CDR1 is SEHNR and CDR2 is FQNEAQ (reference sequence). Trimming stripped 1 base from V and 6 bases from J, with 9 bases between.